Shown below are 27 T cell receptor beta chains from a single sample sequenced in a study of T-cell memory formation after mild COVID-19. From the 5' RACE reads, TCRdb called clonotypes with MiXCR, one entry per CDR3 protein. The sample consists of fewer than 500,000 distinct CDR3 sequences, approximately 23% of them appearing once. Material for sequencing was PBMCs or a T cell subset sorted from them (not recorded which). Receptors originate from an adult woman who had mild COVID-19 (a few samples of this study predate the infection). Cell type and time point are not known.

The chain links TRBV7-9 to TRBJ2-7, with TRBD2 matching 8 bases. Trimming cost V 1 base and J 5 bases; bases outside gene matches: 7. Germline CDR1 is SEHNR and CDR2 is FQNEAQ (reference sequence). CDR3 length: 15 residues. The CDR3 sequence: CASSLEGRGGHEQYF. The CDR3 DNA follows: TGTGCCAGCAGCTTAGAGGGCCGGGGGGGCCACGAGCAGTACTTC.

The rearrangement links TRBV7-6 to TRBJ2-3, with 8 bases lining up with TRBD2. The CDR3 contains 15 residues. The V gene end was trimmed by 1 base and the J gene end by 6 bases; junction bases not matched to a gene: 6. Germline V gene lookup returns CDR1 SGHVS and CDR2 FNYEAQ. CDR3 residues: CASSLGAGGSDTQYF. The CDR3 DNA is TGTGCCAGCAGCTTAGGGGCGGGAGGATCCGATACGCAGTATTTT.

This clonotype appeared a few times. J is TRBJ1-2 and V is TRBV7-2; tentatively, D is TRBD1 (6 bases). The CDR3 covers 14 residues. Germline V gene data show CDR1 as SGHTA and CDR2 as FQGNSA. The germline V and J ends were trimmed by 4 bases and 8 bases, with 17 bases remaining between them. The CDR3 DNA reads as TGTGCCAGCAGCTCGGACAGCCTCCTCTCAGGCTACACCTTC. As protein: CASSSDSLLSGYTF.

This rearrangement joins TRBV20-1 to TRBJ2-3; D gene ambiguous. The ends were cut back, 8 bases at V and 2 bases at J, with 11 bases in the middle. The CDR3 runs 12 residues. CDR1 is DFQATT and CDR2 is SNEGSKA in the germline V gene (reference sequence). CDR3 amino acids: CSSGRITDTQYF. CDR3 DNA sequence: TGCAGTTCGGGCCGGATCACAGATACGCAGTATTTT.

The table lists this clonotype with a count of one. CDR3 residues: CASSYRGSLRNVLTF. The CDR3 DNA reads as TGTGCCAGCAGTTATCGGGGGAGTCTTAGGAACGTCCTGACTTTC. The chain links TRBV6-5 to TRBJ2-6, with D perhaps matching TRBD2 (6 bases). The germline V and J ends were trimmed by 3 bases and 10 bases, with 16 bases remaining between them. The CDR3 contains 15 residues. From germline, CDR1 is MNHEY and CDR2 SVGAGI.

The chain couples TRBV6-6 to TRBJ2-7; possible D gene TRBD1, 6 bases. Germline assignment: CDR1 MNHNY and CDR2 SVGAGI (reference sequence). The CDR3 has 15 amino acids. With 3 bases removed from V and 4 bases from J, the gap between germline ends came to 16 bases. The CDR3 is CASSYPQGRGYEQYF. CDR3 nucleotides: TGTGCCAGCAGTTATCCCCAGGGGCGAGGGTACGAGCAGTACTTC.

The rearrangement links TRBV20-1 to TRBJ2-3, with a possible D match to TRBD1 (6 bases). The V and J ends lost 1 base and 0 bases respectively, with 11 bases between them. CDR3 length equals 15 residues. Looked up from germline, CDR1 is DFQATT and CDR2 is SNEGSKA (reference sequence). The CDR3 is CSARGQAGSTDTQYF. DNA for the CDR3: TGCAGTGCTAGAGGACAGGCTGGTAGCACAGATACGCAGTATTTT.

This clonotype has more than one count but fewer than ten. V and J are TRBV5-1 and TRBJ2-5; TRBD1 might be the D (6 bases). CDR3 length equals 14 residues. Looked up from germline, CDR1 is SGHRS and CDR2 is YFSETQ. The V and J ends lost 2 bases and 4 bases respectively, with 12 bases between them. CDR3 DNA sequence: TGCGCCAGCAGCTTAGGTACAGGGACAGAGACCCAGTACTTC. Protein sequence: CASSLGTGTETQYF.

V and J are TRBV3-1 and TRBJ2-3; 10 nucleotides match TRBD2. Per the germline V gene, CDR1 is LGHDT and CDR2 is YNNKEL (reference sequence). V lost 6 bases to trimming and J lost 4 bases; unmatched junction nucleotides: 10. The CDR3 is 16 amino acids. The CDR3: CASSQSGGAGADTQYF. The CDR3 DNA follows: TGTGCCAGCAGTCAAAGCGGGGGGGCGGGCGCAGATACGCAGTATTTT.

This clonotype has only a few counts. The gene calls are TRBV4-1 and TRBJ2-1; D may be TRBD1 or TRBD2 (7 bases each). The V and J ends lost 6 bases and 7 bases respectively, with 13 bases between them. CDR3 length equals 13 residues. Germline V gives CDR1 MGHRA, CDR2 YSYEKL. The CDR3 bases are TGCGCCAGCAGGTCAGGGGGGGCGAATGAGCAGTTCTTC. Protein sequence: CASRSGGANEQFF.

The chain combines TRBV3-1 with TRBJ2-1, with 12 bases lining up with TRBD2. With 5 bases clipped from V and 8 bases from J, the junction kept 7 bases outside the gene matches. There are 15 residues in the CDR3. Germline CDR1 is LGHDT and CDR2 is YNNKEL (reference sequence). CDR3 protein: CASSRLAGVRHEQFF. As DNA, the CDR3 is TGTGCCAGCAGCAGACTAGCGGGAGTAAGACATGAGCAGTTCTTC.

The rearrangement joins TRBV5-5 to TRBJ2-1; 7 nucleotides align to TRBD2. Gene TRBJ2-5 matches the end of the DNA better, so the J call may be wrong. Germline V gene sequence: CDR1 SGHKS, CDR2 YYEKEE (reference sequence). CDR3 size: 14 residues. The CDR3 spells CASSSGEGNPTQYF. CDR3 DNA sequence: TGTGCCAGCAGCTCCGGGGAGGGAAACCCGACCCAGTACTTC.

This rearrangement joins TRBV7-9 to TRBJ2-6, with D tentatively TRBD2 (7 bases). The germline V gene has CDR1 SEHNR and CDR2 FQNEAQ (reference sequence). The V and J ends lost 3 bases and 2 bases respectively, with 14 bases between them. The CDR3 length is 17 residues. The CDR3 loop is CASSFGTGGPGANVLTF. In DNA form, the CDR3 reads TGTGCCAGCAGCTTTGGAACGGGGGGCCCTGGGGCCAACGTCCTGACTTTC.

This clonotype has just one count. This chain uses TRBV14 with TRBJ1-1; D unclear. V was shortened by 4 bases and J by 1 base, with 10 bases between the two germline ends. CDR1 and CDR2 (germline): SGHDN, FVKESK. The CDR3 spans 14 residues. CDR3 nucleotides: TGTGCCAGCAGCCTCTCGACGGCGAACACTGAAGCTTTCTTT. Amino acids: CASSLSTANTEAFF. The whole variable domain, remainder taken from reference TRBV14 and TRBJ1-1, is EAGVTQFPSHSVIEKGQTVTLRCDPISGHDNLYWYRRVMGKEIKFLLHFVKESKQDESGMPNNRFLAERTGGTYSTLKVQPAELEDSGVYFCASSLSTANTEAFFGQGTRLTVV.

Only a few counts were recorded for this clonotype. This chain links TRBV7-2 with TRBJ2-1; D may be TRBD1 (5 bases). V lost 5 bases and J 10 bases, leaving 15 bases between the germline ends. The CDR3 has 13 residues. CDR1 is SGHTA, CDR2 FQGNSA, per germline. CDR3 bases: TGTGCCAGCAGCGCCCAGGCAGGGTACGAGCAGTTCTTC. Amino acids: CASSAQAGYEQFF.

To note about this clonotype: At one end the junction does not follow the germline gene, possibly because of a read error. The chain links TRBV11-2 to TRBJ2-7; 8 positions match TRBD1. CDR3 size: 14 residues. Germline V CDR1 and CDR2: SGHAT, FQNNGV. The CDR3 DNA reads TGTTCCAGCAGCCCAGGCAGGGGGCTCTACGAGCAGTACTTC. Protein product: CSSSPGRGLYEQYF.

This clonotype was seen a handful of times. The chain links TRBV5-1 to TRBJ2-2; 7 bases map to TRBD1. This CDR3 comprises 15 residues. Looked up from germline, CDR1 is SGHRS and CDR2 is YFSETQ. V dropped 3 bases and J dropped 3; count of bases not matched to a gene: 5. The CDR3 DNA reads TGCGCCAGCAGCTCGTGGGACAGTTACACCGGGGAGCTGTTTTTT. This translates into CASSSWDSYTGELFF. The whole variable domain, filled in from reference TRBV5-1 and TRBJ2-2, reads KAGVTQTPRYLIKTRGQQVTLSCSPISGHRSVSWYQQTPGQGLQFLFEYFSETQRNKGNFPGRFSGRQFSNSRSEMNVSTLELGDSALYLCASSSWDSYTGELFFGEGSRLTVL.

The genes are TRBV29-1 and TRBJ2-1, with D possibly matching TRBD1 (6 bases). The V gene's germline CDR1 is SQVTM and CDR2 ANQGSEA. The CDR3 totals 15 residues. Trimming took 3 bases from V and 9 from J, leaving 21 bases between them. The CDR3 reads CSVETSGDLFFEQFF. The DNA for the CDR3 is TGCAGCGTTGAGACTTCAGGGGACCTTTTTTTTGAGCAGTTCTTC.

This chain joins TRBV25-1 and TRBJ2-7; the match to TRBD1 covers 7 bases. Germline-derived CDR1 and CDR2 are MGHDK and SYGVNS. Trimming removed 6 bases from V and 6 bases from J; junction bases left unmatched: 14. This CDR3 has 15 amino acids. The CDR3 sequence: CASRGTAGWRVEQYF. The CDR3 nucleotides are TGTGCCAGCAGGGGGACAGCCGGGTGGCGGGTCGAGCAGTACTTC.

The CDR3 sequence: CSASLGLAGTDTQYF. The CDR3 nucleotides are TGCAGTGCTAGCCTCGGACTAGCGGGTACAGATACGCAGTATTTT. The chain employs TRBV20-1 and TRBJ2-3; 11 bases map to TRBD2. CDR3 size: 15 residues. V lost 3 bases, J lost 3 bases, and 5 bases stayed unmatched. Germline V CDR1 and CDR2: DFQATT, SNEGSKA (reference sequence).

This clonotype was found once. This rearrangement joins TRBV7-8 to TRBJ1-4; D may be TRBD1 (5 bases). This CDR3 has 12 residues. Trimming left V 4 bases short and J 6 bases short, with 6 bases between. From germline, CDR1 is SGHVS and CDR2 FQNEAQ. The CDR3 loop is CASSSGDEKLFF. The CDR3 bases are TGTGCCAGCAGCTCGGGGGATGAAAAACTGTTTTTT.

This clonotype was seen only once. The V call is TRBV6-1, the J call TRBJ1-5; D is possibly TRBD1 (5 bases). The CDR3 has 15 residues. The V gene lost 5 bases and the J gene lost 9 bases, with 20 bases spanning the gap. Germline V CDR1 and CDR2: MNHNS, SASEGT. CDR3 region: CASSMGVMGLRPQHF. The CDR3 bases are TGTGCCAGCAGTATGGGGGTGATGGGCCTCCGGCCCCAGCATTTT.

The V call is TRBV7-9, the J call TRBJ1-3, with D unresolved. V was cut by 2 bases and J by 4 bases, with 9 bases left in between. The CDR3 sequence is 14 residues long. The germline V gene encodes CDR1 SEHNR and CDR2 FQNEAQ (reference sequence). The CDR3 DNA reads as TGTGCCAGCAGCTTAATGGGTGCAGGAAACACCATATATTTT. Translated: CASSLMGAGNTIYF.

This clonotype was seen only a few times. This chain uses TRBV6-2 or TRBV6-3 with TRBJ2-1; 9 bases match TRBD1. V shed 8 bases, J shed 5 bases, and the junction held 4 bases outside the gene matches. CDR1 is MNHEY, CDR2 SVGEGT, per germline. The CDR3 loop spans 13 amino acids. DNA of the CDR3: TGTGCCAGCTGGACAGGGGTGAACAATGAGCAGTTCTTC. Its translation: CASWTGVNNEQFF.

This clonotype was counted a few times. CDR3 nucleotides: TGCGCCAGCAGCCAAGTATTCCTAGCGGGGGGAGAAGAGACCCAGTACTTC. Translation: CASSQVFLAGGEETQYF. The rearrangement uses TRBV4-1 and TRBJ2-5; 11 bases match TRBD2. The CDR3 length is 17 residues. Per germline, CDR1 MGHRA and CDR2 YSYEKL. Trimming removed 1 base from V and 3 bases from J; junction bases left unmatched: 7.

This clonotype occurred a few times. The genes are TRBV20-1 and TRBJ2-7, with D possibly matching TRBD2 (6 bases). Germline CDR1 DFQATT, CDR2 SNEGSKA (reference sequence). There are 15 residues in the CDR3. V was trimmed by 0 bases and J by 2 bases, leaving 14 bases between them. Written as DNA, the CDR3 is TGCAGTGCTAGAGATGGCGGTAGCGGCACCTACGAGCAGTACTTC. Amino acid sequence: CSARDGGSGTYEQYF.

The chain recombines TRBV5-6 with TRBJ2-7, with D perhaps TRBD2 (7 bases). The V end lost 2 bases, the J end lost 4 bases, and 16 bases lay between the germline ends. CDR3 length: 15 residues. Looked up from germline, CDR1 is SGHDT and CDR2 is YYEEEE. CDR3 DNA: TGTGCCAGCAGCTTCCGGGGGGCCCCGTTGTACGAGCAGTACTTC. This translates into CASSFRGAPLYEQYF.